This entry lists 25 T cell receptor beta chains sequenced from one sample in a study of OX40 agonist ivuxolimab in advanced cancers. Clones were sequenced by immunoSEQ multiplex PCR, and TCRdb holds only the in-frame ones, with some missing. Of around 60,000 clones listed, 80% to 90% are singletons. Sequenced here: CD4+ or CD8+ T cells sorted from blood, sampled in a trial of the OX40 agonist ivuxolimab. All receptors derive from an adult with an advanced solid tumor such as melanoma, head and neck, liver or kidney cancer.

The V gene is TRBV11-2, the J gene TRBJ2-2; D is uncertain. This CDR3 region has 13 residues. Per the germline V gene, CDR1 is SGHAT and CDR2 is FQNNGV. V lost 5 bases to trimming and J lost 0 bases, with 4 bases between them. The CDR3: CASSPPNTGELFF. CDR3 nucleotides: TGTGCCAGCAGCCCCCCGAACACCGGGGAGCTGTTTTTT.

This clone was seen once. V gene TRBV7-9 combines with J gene TRBJ2-3, with D hard to call. This CDR3 is built from 12 residues. Between the trimmed V and J ends, which lost 5 bases and 6 bases, there was a span of 9 bases. The germline V gene has CDR1 SEHNR and CDR2 FQNEAQ (reference sequence). CDR3 loop: CASSRLDDTQYF. DNA for the CDR3: TGTGCCAGCAGCCGACTTGATGATACGCAGTATTTT.

The CDR3 is CASSYGVLYEQYF. DNA of the CDR3: TGTGCCAGCAGTTACGGAGTTCTCTACGAGCAGTACTTC. The V and J genes are TRBV6-5 and TRBJ2-7, with D unclear. The CDR3 length is 13 residues. V lost 2 bases to trimming and J lost 3 bases, with 8 bases between them. Looked up from germline, CDR1 is MNHEY and CDR2 is SVGAGI.

The V gene is TRBV5-4, the J gene TRBJ1-1; D is unclear. The V and J ends lost 1 base and 1 base respectively, with 8 bases between them. Germline CDR1 and CDR2: SGHNT and YYREEE (reference sequence). The CDR3 spans 14 residues. Here the CDR3 reads CASSLTYKNTEAFF. CDR3 nucleotides: TGTGCCAGCAGCTTGACCTACAAGAACACTGAAGCTTTCTTT. The full variable domain, rest sourced from reference TRBV5-4 and TRBJ1-1, is ETGVTQSPTHLIKTRGQQVTLRCSSQSGHNTVSWYQQALGQGPQFIFQYYREEENGRGNFPPRFSGLQFPNYSSELNVNALELDDSALYLCASSLTYKNTEAFFGQGTRLTVV.

This clone was seen once. V and J are TRBV7-3 and TRBJ2-2, with D perhaps matching TRBD1 or TRBD2 (6 bases each). CDR1 and CDR2 from the germline V gene are SGHTA and FQGTGA. This CDR3 is built from 14 residues. Trimming took 3 bases from V and 5 from J, leaving 10 bases between them. CDR3 in amino acids: CASSFGGPTGELFF. CDR3 DNA sequence: TGTGCCAGCAGCTTCGGGGGCCCGACCGGGGAGCTGTTTTTT.

This chain joins TRBV27 and TRBJ2-7; tentatively, D is TRBD2 (5 bases). This CDR3 region has 14 residues. The germline CDR1 and CDR2 sequences are MNHEY and SMNVEV (reference sequence). The V gene lost 5 bases and the J gene lost 3 bases, with 14 bases spanning the gap. CDR3 protein: CASSPRAVYYEQYF. CDR3 coding DNA: TGTGCCAGCAGTCCGCGAGCGGTGTACTACGAGCAGTACTTC.

This clone was counted between two and nine times. This chain links TRBV2 with TRBJ1-2; D gene ambiguous. Trimming took off 8 bases at V and 7 bases at J, with 14 bases between the two ends. This CDR3 region has 12 residues. Germline values: CDR1 SNHLY, CDR2 FYNNEI. The CDR3 here is CASPGGSAGYTF. In DNA, the CDR3 is TGTGCCAGCCCAGGAGGGAGTGCTGGCTACACCTTC.

The V gene is TRBV10-3, the J gene TRBJ1-1; D remains unclear. CDR3 length: 11 residues. V was clipped by 6 bases and J by 8 bases, with 10 bases between them. Germline V gives CDR1 ENHRY, CDR2 SYGVKD. CDR3 region: CAISDGWEAFF. In DNA, the CDR3 is TGTGCCATCAGCGACGGATGGGAAGCTTTCTTT.

The chain combines TRBV6-1 with TRBJ1-5; tentative D call: TRBD1 (6 bases). The CDR3 consists of 16 residues. V dropped 3 bases and J dropped 7 bases, with 19 bases sitting between them. CDR1 is MNHNS, CDR2 SASEGT, per germline. CDR3 protein: CASSEKRWDIRQPQHF. Written as DNA, the CDR3 is TGTGCCAGCAGTGAGAAACGATGGGACATCCGACAGCCCCAGCATTTT.

This clone has a handful of counts. V gene TRBV10-2 combines with J gene TRBJ2-7; 13 nucleotides line up with TRBD2. Per germline, CDR1 WSHSY and CDR2 SAAADI. This CDR3 has 15 residues. V trimming: 6 bases; J trimming: 0 bases; junction bases outside the gene matches: 2. The CDR3 nucleotides read TGCGCCAGCAGAGGACTAGCGGGAGCCTCCTACGAGCAGTACTTC. It encodes CASRGLAGASYEQYF.

The chain has TRBV28 and TRBJ1-4; 8 bases line up with TRBD1. The CDR3 contains 18 residues. CDR1 and CDR2 from the germline V gene are MDHEN and SYDVKM. J lost 0 bases, V lost 5 bases, and 11 bases had no gene match. As DNA, the CDR3 is TGTGCCAGCAGTCCGGACAGGGTCAAGCGTCCAACTAATGAAAAACTGTTTTTT. Its protein is CASSPDRVKRPTNEKLFF.

The rearrangement uses TRBV29-1 and TRBJ1-2, with TRBD1 identical over 9 bases. This CDR3 is 13 amino acids long. The V segment lost 6 bases and the J segment 8 bases; nucleotides outside the gene matches: 10. Looked up from germline, CDR1 is SQVTM and CDR2 is ANQGSEA. Here the CDR3 DNA reads TGCAGCGTCGTCCGGGACAGGGTTAGCGGCTACACCTTC. It codes for CSVVRDRVSGYTF.

By share, this clone ranks as medium-sized. This rearrangement joins TRBV30 to TRBJ2-7, with a weak D call TRBD2 (6 bases). This CDR3 has 13 amino acids. V shed 4 bases and J shed 7 bases, with 17 bases lying between them. Germline values: CDR1 GTSNPN, CDR2 SVGIG (reference sequence). DNA for the CDR3: TGTGCCTGGAATTATGGCGGGATGGGGGAGCAGTACTTC. Protein product: CAWNYGGMGEQYF.

This clone was found a few times. The rearrangement links TRBV6-6 to TRBJ2-5; D is ambiguous. The germline V gene encodes CDR1 MNHNY and CDR2 SVGAGI (reference sequence). V was trimmed by 0 bases and J by 1 base, leaving 6 bases between them. The CDR3 has 14 amino acids. CDR3 sequence reads: CASSYSTPQETQYF. The CDR3 nucleotides are TGTGCCAGCAGTTACTCGACGCCCCAAGAGACCCAGTACTTC.

The CDR3 region is CASSAGPYYGYTF. CDR3 nucleotide sequence: TGTGCCAGCAGCGCGGGCCCCTACTATGGCTACACCTTC. The rearrangement joins TRBV7-9 to TRBJ1-2; D call uncertain. The CDR3 runs to 13 residues. Germline V gene sequence: CDR1 SEHNR, CDR2 FQNEAQ (reference sequence). V dropped 5 bases and J dropped 3 bases, with 10 bases sitting between them.

The chain links TRBV11-2 to TRBJ2-7; TRBD1 or TRBD2 may be the D gene (5 bases each). CDR1 is SGHAT, CDR2 FQNNGV, per germline. With 8 bases removed from V and 0 bases from J, the gap between germline ends came to 17 bases. The CDR3 has 15 residues. DNA for the CDR3: TGTGCCAGCGCGACCCCGGGGCCCGCCTCCTACGAGCAGTACTTC. Its translation is CASATPGPASYEQYF. The variable domain in full, completed from reference TRBV11-2 and TRBJ2-7, reads EAGVAQSPRYKIIEKRQSVAFWCNPISGHATLYWYQQILGQGPKLLIQFQNNGVVDDSQLPKDRFSAERLKGVDSTLKIQPAKLEDSAVYLCASATPGPASYEQYFGPGTRLTVT.

The chain joins TRBV19 to TRBJ2-5; D is unclear. Trimming removed 5 bases from V and 2 bases from J, with 9 bases in between. There are 13 residues in the CDR3. Germline CDR1 LNHDA, CDR2 SQIVND (reference sequence). CDR3 nucleotides: TGTGCCAGTAGTGCAGCGCAACAAGAGACCCAGTACTTC. Its protein is CASSAAQQETQYF.

The chain has TRBV18 and TRBJ2-3; D call uncertain. Germline lookup yields CDR1 KGHSH and CDR2 LQKENI. Trimming removed 6 bases at V and 3 bases at J, with 10 bases between. The CDR3 spans 13 residues. This chain's CDR3 is CASSGKETDTQYF. CDR3 sequence (DNA): TGTGCCAGCTCGGGGAAAGAAACAGATACGCAGTATTTT.

The rearrangement uses TRBV9 and TRBJ1-3; 9 bases fit TRBD1. The germline V gene has CDR1 SGDLS and CDR2 YYNGEE. The CDR3 runs 15 residues. After removal of 4 bases from V and 1 base from J, the junction contained 3 bases not matched to a gene. CDR3 nucleotides: TGTGCCAGCAGCCCCGGGACAGGGTCTGGAAACACCATATATTTT. This gives the protein CASSPGTGSGNTIYF.

V is TRBV27 and J is TRBJ2-7, with TRBD1 identical over 7 bases. Germline V gene sequence: CDR1 MNHEY, CDR2 SMNVEV (reference sequence). V lost 2 bases and J lost 3; bases outside the gene matches: 16. The CDR3 covers 18 residues. Here the CDR3 DNA reads TGTGCCAGCAGTTTAAGGGTGAAGGGGGCGAAAGGCGACTACGAGCAGTACTTC. Its translation is CASSLRVKGAKGDYEQYF.

This clone occurred once. CDR3 sequence (DNA): TGTGCCAGCAGCCAAGATCTACGACAGGGGTTGAACACTGAAGCTTTCTTT. This codes for CASSQDLRQGLNTEAFF. The chain uses TRBV11-2 and TRBJ1-1, with 8 bases that match TRBD1. CDR3 length: 17 amino acids. Losses at the gene ends were 5 bases for V and 0 bases for J; bases not matched to a gene: 11. Germline CDR1 SGHAT, CDR2 FQNNGV.

This clone was recorded only once. The V gene is TRBV30, the J gene TRBJ2-1, with D unclear. This CDR3 has 12 residues. The V gene lost 5 bases and the J gene lost 2 bases, with 7 bases spanning the gap. CDR1 and CDR2 from the germline V gene are GTSNPN and SVGIG (reference sequence). The CDR3 nucleotides are TGTGCCTGGGACACAACCTACAATGAGCAGTTCTTC. Residues: CAWDTTYNEQFF.

Written as DNA, the CDR3 is TGTGCCACCCCCCGCACTGAAGCTTTCTTT. Its translation is CATPRTEAFF. This chain uses TRBV2 with TRBJ1-1; D uncertain. There are 10 residues in the CDR3. In germline, CDR1 is SNHLY, CDR2 FYNNEI. Trimming pared 10 bases from V and 4 bases from J, leaving 7 bases between.

This chain uses TRBV2 with TRBJ1-2; 10 bases line up with TRBD1. CDR1 SNHLY and CDR2 FYNNEI come from the germline V gene. V shed 6 bases, J shed 5 bases, and the junction held 0 bases outside the gene matches. The CDR3 covers 12 residues. The CDR3 DNA reads as TGTGCCAGCAGGGGACAGGGGTATGGCTACACCTTC. Its protein product is CASRGQGYGYTF. Using reference TRBV2 and TRBJ1-2 for the parts outside the CDR3, the full variable domain is EPEVTQTPSHQVTQMGQEVILRCVPISNHLYFYWYRQILGQKVEFLVSFYNNEISEKSEIFDDQFSVERPDGSNFTLKIRSTKLEDSAMYFCASRGQGYGYTFGSGTRLTVV.

The chain employs TRBV30 and TRBJ1-1; D uncertain. The V end lost 1 base, the J end lost 1 base, and 4 bases lay between the germline ends. Germline V gene lookup returns CDR1 GTSNPN and CDR2 SVGIG (reference sequence). The CDR3 contains 12 residues. The CDR3 is CAWSATNTEAFF. CDR3 nucleotide sequence: TGTGCCTGGAGTGCCACGAACACTGAAGCTTTCTTT. Together with reference TRBV30 and TRBJ1-1, the CDR3 gives the full variable domain: SQTIHQWPATLVQPVGSPLSLECTVEGTSNPNLYWYRQAAGRGLQLLFYSVGIGQISSEVPQNLSASRPQDRQFILSSKKLLLSDSGFYLCAWSATNTEAFFGQGTRLTVV.